Following are 12 T cell receptor beta chains from one sample sequenced in a study of sequential checkpoint blockade in melanoma. Method: immunoSEQ multiplex PCR; TCRdb's copy keeps in-frame clones and lacks some. The sample lists about 4,700 clones; less than 80% were seen once. Treatment reported: randomized to nivolumab then ipilimumab (arm A) or the reverse (arm B). Material: CD8+ T cells sorted from blood (inferred from file names), obtained from a patient given nivolumab and ipilimumab in sequence. The receptors come from a human patient with melanoma. Some clones in this sample may be carry-over from other donors' samples.

The chain recombines TRBV2 with TRBJ1-3, with D maybe TRBD1 (5 bases). Trimming left V 3 bases short and J 1 base short, with 10 bases between. CDR3 length: 15 residues. Germline assignment: CDR1 SNHLY and CDR2 FYNNEI. The CDR3 bases are TGTGCCAGCAGTGAGCAGGGCCGGTCTGGAAACACCATATATTTT. It codes for CASSEQGRSGNTIYF.

This clone is categorized as large. V is TRBV6-1 and J is TRBJ1-5, with a possible D match to TRBD1 (5 bases). Between the trimmed V and J ends, which lost 7 bases and 3 bases, there was a span of 16 bases. Per the germline V gene, CDR1 is MNHNS and CDR2 is SASEGT. The CDR3 runs 15 residues. In DNA, the CDR3 is TGTGCCAGCACTCCGTGGGGCCTCGACAATCAGCCCCAGCATTTT. It codes for CASTPWGLDNQPQHF.

The rearrangement joins TRBV29-1 to TRBJ2-6, with 9 positions matching TRBD1. The CDR3 is made up of 17 amino acids. The trim removed 0 bases at V and 3 bases at J, leaving 6 bases unmatched. Germline assignment: CDR1 SQVTM and CDR2 ANQGSEA. DNA of the CDR3: TGCAGCGTTGAAGATCGGACAGGGGCGCTTGGGGCCAACGTCCTGACTTTC. Translation gives CSVEDRTGALGANVLTF.

The rearrangement links TRBV7-9 to TRBJ2-5, with D perhaps TRBD1 (6 bases). Trimming pared 4 bases from V and 10 bases from J, leaving 13 bases between. CDR1 and CDR2 (germline): SEHNR, FQNEAQ (reference sequence). CDR3 length equals 12 residues. CDR3 nucleotides: TGTGCCAGCAGCTATTCAGGGGAAAACCAGTACTTC. Translating it yields CASSYSGENQYF.

The CDR3 coding sequence is TGCGCCAGCAGTCCTATCGGACTAGGGAATTCACCCCTCCACTTT. It encodes CASSPIGLGNSPLHF. The chain joins TRBV4-3 to TRBJ1-6; D is unresolved. CDR3 length equals 15 residues. V dropped 6 bases and J dropped 7 bases, with 16 bases sitting between them. In germline, CDR1 is LGHNA, CDR2 YSLEER.

V gene TRBV2 combines with J gene TRBJ1-1, with 8 nucleotides matching TRBD1. Trimming took 4 bases from V and 1 from J; bases not matched to a gene: 8. The CDR3 is 16 amino acids. Germline V gives CDR1 SNHLY, CDR2 FYNNEI. CDR3 sequence reads: CASSARGQYRNTEAFF. The CDR3 bases are TGTGCCAGCAGTGCCAGGGGGCAGTATCGGAACACTGAAGCTTTCTTT.

The V gene is TRBV4-1, the J gene TRBJ2-7, with TRBD1 matching 8 bases. This CDR3 has 18 residues. The germline gives CDR1 MGHRA, CDR2 YSYEKL. Trimming cost V 3 bases and J 0 bases; bases outside gene matches: 13. CDR3 amino acids: CASSQEQSGTGFSYEQYF. In DNA, the CDR3 is TGCGCCAGCAGCCAGGAACAGTCCGGGACAGGATTCTCCTACGAGCAGTACTTC.

J is TRBJ1-1 and V is TRBV19, with a tentative D call TRBD1 (5 bases). The V end lost 3 bases, the J end lost 4 bases, and 15 bases lay between the germline ends. Per germline, CDR1 LNHDA and CDR2 SQIVND (reference sequence). The CDR3 covers 15 residues. In nucleotides, the CDR3 is TGTGCCAGTAGTATCAGGGTCACGCTGGGCACTGAAGCTTTCTTT. Protein product: CASSIRVTLGTEAFF.

V and J are TRBV7-2 and TRBJ1-6; TRBD1 matches 7 bases. Trimming at V came to 4 bases and at J to 10 bases, leaving 7 bases not matched to a gene. CDR1 SGHTA and CDR2 FQGNSA come from the germline V gene. The CDR3 consists of 14 residues. CDR3 sequence reads: CASSSHRGSSPLHF. The CDR3 DNA follows: TGTGCCAGCAGCTCTCACAGGGGAAGCTCACCCCTCCACTTT.

The CDR3 bases are TGTGCCAGCAGTTACTCGGTCAGGGGGGATCGGTATGGCTACACCTTC. Translating it yields CASSYSVRGDRYGYTF. V gene TRBV6-5 combines with J gene TRBJ1-2; 7 bases agree with TRBD1. Unmatched junction bases numbered 9, after V lost 0 bases and J lost 5 bases. The length of the CDR3 is 16 residues. Per germline, CDR1 MNHEY and CDR2 SVGAGI.

Concerning this clone: Relative to the germline gene, one junction end is altered; a read error may explain this. This chain's CDR3 is CAGSASGRTPPLHF. The DNA of the CDR3 is TGCGCCGGCAGTGCCTCGGGGAGGACTCCACCCCTCCACTTT. J is TRBJ1-6 and V is TRBV10-2; D remains unclear. CDR3 length: 14 amino acids. The germline V gene has CDR1 WSHSY and CDR2 SAAADI.

This chain connects TRBV7-9 to TRBJ1-5; TRBD1 matches at 9 bases. This CDR3 has 17 amino acids. The trim removed 5 bases at V and 7 bases at J, leaving 15 bases unmatched. Germline loops: CDR1 SEHNR, CDR2 FQNEAQ (reference sequence). In DNA, the CDR3 is TGTGCCAGCAGCCTCGGTCCGGGACAGGGCAGAGGGCAGCCCCAGCATTTT. This gives the protein CASSLGPGQGRGQPQHF.